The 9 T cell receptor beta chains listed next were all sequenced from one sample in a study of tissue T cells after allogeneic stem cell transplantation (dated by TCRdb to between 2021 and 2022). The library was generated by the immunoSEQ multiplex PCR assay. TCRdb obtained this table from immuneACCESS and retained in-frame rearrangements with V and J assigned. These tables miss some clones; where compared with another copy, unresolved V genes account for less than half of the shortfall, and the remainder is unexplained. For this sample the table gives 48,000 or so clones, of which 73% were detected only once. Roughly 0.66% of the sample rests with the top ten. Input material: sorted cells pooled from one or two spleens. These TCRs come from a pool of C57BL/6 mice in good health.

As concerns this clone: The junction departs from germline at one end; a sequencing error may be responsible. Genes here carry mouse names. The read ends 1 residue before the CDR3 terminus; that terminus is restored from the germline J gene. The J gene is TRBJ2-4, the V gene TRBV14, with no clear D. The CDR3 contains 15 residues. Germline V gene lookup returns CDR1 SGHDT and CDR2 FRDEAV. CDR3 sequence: CASSFLTVSQNTLYF. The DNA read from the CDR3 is TGTGCCAGCAGTTTCCTGACCGTTAGTCAAAACACTTTGTAC.

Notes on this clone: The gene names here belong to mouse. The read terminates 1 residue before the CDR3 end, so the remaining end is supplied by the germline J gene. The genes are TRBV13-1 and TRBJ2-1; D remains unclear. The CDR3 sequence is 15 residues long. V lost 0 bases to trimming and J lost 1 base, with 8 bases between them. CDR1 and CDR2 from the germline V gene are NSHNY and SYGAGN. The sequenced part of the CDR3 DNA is TGTGCCAGCAGTGATGCACCGGGAAACTATGCTGAGCAGTTC. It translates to CASSDAPGNYAEQF. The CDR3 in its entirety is CASSDAPGNYAEQFF.

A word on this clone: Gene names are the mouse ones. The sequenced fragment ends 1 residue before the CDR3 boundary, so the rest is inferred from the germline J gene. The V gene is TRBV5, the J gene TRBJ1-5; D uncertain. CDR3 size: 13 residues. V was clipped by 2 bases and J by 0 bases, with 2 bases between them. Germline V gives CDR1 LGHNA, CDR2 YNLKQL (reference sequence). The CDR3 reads CASSQNNNQAPLF. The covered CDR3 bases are TGTGCCAGCAGCCAAAATAACAACCAGGCTCCGCTT.

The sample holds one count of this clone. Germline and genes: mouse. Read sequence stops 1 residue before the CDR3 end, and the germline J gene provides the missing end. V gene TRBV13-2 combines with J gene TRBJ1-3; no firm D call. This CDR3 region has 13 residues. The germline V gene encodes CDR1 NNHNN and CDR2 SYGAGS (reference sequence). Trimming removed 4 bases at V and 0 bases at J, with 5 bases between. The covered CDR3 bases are TGTGCCAGCGGTCCGAATTCTGGAAATACGCTCTAT. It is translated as CASGPNSGNTLY. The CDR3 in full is CASGPNSGNTLYF.

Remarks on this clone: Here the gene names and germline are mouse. The sequenced CDR3 bases are TGTGCCAGCTCTCTCGACTGGGGGGCCTCCTATGAACAGTAC. Amino acid sequence: CASSLDWGASYEQY. The CDR3 reads in full as CASSLDWGASYEQYF. This chain links TRBV12-2 with TRBJ2-7; TRBD2 matches 10 bases. The CDR3 end lies 1 residue beyond the end of the read and is filled in from the germline J gene. The V gene end was trimmed by 0 bases and the J gene end by 0 bases; junction bases not matched to a gene: 1. The CDR3 loop spans 15 amino acids. Germline CDR1 SGHLS, CDR2 HYDKME.

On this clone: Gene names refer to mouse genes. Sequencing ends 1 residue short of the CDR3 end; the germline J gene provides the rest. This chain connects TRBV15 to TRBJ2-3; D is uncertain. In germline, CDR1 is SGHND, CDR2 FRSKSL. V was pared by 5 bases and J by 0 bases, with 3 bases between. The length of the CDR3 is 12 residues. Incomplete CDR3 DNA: TGTGCCAGCAGTACCAGTGCAGAAACGCTGTAT. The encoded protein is CASSTSAETLY. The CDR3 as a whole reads CASSTSAETLYF.

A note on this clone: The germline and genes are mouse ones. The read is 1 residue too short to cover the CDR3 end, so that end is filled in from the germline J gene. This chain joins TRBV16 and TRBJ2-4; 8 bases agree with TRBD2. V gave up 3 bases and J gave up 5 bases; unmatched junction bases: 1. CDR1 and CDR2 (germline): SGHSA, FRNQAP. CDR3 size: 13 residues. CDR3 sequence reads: CASSFTGGNTLYF. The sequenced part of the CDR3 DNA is TGTGCAAGCAGCTTTACTGGGGGAAACACCTTGTAC.

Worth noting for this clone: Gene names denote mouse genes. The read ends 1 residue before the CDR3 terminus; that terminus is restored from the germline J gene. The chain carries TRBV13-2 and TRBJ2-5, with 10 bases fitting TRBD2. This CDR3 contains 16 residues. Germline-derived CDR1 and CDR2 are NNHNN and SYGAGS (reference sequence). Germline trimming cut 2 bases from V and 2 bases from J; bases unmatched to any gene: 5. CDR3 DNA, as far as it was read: TGTGCCAGCGGTGACTGGGGGGGCGCTTCCCAAGACACCCAGTAC. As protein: CASGDWGGASQDTQY. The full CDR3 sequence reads CASGDWGGASQDTQYF.

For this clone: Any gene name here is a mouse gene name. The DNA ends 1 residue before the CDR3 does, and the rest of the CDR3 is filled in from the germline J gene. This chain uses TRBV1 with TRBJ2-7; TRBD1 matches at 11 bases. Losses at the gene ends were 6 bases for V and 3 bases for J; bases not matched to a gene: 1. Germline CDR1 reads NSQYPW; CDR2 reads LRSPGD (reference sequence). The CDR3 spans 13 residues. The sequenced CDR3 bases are TGCACCTGCAGGGGGACAGGGGGCTATGAACAGTAC. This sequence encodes CTCRGTGGYEQY. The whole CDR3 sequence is CTCRGTGGYEQYF.